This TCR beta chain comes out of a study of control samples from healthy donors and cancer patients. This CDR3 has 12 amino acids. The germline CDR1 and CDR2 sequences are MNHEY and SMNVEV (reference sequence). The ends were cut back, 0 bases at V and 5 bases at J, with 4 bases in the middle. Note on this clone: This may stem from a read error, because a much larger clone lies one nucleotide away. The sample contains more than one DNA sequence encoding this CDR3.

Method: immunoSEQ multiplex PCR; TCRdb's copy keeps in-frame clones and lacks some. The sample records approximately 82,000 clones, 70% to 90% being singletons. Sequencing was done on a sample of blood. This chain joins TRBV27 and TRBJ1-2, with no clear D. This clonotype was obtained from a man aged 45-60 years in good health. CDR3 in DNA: TGTGCCAGCAGTTTATCAGGGTATGGCTACACCTTC. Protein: CASSLSGYGYTF.